This TCR beta chain was sequenced during a study of molecular identifiers for immune sequencing clone quantification. Based on a CD8+CD4-CCR7+CD45RA+ profile, naive CD8 T cells were sorted. Libraries of bulk TCR were made by previously described methods (with listed TCR primers). In TCRdb, the PCR reads were re-called with MiXCR into one record per CDR3 protein. The sample shows about 500,000 distinct CDR3 sequences, about a fifth of them seen only once. A word on this clonotype: Antigen: not known.

Study observations and caveats: Clones above 20 RNA copies held over 98% of effector molecules, under 1% in naive cells. Barcode collisions between identical TCR molecules could shrink estimates of highly expanded clone sizes.

Germline values: CDR1 SGHVS, CDR2 FQNEAQ. With 1 base removed from V and 8 bases from J, the gap between germline ends came to 12 bases. The CDR3 covers 15 residues. The receptor comes from a human donor in good health. Some libraries in this study had Jurkat cell RNA spiked in. The chain is built from TRBV7-8 and TRBJ1-6; tentatively, D is TRBD1 (5 bases). The sequenced sample consisted of naive CD8+ T cells from blood, with Jurkat cell RNA spiked in. Subset specified: FACS-sorted CD8+CD4-CCR7+CD45RA+ naive T cells. In DNA form, the CDR3 reads TGTGCCAGCAGCTTAGGGCAGGGAAGTTATTCACCCCTCCACTTT. It codes for CASSLGQGSYSPLHF.